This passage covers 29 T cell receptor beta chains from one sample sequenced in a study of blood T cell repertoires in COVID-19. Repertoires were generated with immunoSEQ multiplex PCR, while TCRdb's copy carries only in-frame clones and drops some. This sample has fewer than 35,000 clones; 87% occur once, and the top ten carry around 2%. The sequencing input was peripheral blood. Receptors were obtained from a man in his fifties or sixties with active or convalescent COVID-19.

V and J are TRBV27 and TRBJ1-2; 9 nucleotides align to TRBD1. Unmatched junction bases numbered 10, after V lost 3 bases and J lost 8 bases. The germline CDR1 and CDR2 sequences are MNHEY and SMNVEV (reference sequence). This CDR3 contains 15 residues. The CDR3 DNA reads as TGTGCCAGCAGTTTGAGACAGGGGGATTTCTACGGCTACACCTTC. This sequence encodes CASSLRQGDFYGYTF.

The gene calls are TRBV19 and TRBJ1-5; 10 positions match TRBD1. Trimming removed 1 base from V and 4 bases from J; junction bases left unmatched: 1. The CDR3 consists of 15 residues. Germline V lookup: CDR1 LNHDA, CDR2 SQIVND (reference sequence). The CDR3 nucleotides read TGTGCCAGTAGTATAGCGGGACAGGGGAATCAGCCCCAGCATTTT. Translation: CASSIAGQGNQPQHF. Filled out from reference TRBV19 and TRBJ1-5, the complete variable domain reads DGGITQSPKYLFRKEGQNVTLSCEQNLNHDAMYWYRQDPGQGLRLIYYSQIVNDFQKGDIAEGYSVSREKKESFPLTVTSAQKNPTAFYLCASSIAGQGNQPQHFGDGTRLSIL.

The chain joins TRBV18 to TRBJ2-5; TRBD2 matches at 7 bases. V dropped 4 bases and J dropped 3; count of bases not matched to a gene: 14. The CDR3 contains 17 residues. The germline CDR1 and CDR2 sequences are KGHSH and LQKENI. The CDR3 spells CASSLRKLAEVKETQYF. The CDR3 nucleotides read TGTGCCAGCTCACTCCGGAAGCTAGCGGAAGTTAAAGAGACCCAGTACTTC.

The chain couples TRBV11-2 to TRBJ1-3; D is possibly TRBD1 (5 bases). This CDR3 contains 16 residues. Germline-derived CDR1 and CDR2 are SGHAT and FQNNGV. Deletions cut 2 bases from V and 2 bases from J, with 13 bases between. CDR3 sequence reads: CASSLRWRGAGNTIYF. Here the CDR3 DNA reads TGTGCCAGCAGCTTACGGTGGCGGGGGGCTGGAAACACCATATATTTT.

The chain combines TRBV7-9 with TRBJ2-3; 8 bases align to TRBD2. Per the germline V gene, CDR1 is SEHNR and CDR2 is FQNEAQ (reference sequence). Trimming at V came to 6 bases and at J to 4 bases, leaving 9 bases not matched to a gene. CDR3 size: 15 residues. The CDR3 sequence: CASSHLSGKADTQYF. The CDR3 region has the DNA TGTGCCAGCAGTCATCTTAGCGGGAAGGCAGATACGCAGTATTTT.

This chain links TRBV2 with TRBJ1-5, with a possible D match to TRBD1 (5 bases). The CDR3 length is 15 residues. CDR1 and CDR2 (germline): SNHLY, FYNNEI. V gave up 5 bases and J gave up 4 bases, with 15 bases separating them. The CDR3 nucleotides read TGTGCCAGCAGTTTGGGGGGAAGGGAGAATCAGCCCCAGCATTTT. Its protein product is CASSLGGRENQPQHF.

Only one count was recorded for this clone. The DNA for the CDR3 is TGTGCCAGCAGCAAGTTGGGGCGCTTGAACACTGAAGCTTTCTTT. Translating it yields CASSKLGRLNTEAFF. The chain recombines TRBV21-1 with TRBJ1-1; the DNA was not used to check the table's D call, TRBD1. TRBV21-1 is marked as a pseudogene. The CDR3 runs 15 residues.

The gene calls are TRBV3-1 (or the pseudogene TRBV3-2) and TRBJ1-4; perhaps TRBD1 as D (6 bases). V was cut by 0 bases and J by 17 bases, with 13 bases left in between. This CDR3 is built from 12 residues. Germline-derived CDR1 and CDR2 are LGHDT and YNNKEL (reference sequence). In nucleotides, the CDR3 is TGTGCCAGCAGCCAAGATCAACAGGGCTGTTTTTTT. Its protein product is CASSQDQQGCFF.

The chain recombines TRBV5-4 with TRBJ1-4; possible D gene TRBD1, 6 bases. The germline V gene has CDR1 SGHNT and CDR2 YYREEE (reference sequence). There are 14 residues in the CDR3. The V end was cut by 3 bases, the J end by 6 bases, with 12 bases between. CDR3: CASSSDSGDEKLFF. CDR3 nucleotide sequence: TGTGCCAGCAGCTCGGACAGCGGGGATGAAAAACTGTTTTTT.

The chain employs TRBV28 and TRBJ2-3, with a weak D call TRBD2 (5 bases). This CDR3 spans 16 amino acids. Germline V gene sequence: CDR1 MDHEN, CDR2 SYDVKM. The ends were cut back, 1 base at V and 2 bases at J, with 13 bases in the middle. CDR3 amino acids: CASSLFWGVTTDTQYF. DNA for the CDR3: TGTGCCAGCAGTTTATTCTGGGGAGTTACCACAGATACGCAGTATTTT.

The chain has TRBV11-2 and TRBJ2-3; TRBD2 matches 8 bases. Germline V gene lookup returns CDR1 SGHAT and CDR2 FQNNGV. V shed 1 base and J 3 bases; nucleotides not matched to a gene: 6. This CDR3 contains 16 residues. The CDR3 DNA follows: TGTGCCAGCAGCTTAGCTCCGGGACTAGTTACAGATACGCAGTATTTT. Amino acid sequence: CASSLAPGLVTDTQYF.

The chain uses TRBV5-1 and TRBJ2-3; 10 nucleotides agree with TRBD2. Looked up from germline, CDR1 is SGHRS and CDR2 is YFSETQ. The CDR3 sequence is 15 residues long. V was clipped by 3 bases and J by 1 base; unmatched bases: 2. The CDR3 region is CASSSGTSGTDTQYF. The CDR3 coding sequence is TGCGCCAGCAGCTCCGGGACTAGCGGCACAGATACGCAGTATTTT.

The CDR3 DNA follows: TGTGCCAGCAGCCCCCGGACGACTAGCGCCAGGGGCAATGAGCAGTTCTTC. Translation gives CASSPRTTSARGNEQFF. The J gene is TRBJ2-1, the V gene TRBV7-2, with 8 bases lining up with TRBD2. The germline V gene has CDR1 SGHTA and CDR2 FQGNSA. Trimming took 5 bases from V and 6 from J; bases not matched to a gene: 15. The CDR3 runs 17 residues. The whole variable domain, remainder taken from reference TRBV7-2 and TRBJ2-1, is GAGVSQSPSNKVTEKGKDVELRCDPISGHTALYWYRQSLGQGLEFLIYFQGNSAPDKSGLPSDRFSAERTGGSVSTLTIQRTQQEDSAVYLCASSPRTTSARGNEQFFGPGTRLTVL.

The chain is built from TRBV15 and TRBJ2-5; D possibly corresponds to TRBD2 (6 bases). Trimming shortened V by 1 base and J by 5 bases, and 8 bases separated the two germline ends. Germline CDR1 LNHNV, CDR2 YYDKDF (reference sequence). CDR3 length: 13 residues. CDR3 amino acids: CATSRASAETQYF. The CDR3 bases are TGTGCCACCAGCAGAGCTAGCGCGGAGACCCAGTACTTC.

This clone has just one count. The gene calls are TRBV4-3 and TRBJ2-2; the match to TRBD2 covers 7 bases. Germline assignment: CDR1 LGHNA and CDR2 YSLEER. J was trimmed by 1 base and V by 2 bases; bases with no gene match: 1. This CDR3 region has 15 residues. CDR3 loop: CASSQLAENTGELFF. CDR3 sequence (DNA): TGCGCCAGCAGCCAACTAGCGGAGAACACCGGGGAGCTGTTTTTT.

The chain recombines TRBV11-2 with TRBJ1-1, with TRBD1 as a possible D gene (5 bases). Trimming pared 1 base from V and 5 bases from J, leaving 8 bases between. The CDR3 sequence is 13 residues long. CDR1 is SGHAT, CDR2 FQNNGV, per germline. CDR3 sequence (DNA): TGTGCCAGCAGCTTAGTTGGGGGGACTGAAGCTTTCTTT. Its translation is CASSLVGGTEAFF.

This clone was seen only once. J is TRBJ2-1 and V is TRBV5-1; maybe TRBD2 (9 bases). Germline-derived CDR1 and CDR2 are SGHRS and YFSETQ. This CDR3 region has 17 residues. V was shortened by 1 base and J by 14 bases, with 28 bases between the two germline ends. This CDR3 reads CASSLISGQELAGAEFF. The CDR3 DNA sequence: TGCGCCAGCAGCTTGATTTCGGGACAGGAGTTAGCGGGAGCTGAGTTCTTC.

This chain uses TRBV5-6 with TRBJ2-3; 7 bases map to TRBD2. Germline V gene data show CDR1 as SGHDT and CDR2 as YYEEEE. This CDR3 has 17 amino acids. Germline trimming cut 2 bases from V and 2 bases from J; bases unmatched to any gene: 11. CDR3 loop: CASSFPAGPDLTDTQYF. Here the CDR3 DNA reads TGTGCCAGCAGCTTTCCAGCGGGACCGGATCTCACAGATACGCAGTATTTT. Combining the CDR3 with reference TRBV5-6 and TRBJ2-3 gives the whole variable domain DAGVTQSPTHLIKTRGQQVTLRCSPKSGHDTVSWYQQALGQGPQFIFQYYEEEERQRGNFPDRFSGHQFPNYSSELNVNALLLGDSALYLCASSFPAGPDLTDTQYFGPGTRLTVL.

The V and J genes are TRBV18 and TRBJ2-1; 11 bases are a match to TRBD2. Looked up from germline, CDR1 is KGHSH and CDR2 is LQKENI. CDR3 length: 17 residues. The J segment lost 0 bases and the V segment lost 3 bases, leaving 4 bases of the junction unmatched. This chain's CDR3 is CASSPPGTSGSYNEQFF. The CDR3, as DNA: TGTGCCAGCTCACCCCCCGGGACTAGCGGCTCCTACAATGAGCAGTTCTTC.

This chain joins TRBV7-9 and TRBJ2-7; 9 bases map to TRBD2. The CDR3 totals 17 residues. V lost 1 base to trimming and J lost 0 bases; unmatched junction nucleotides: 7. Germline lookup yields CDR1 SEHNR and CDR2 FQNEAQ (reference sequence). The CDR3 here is CASSLVGSSGTSYEQYF. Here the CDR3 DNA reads TGTGCCAGCAGCTTAGTTGGGTCTAGCGGGACCTCCTACGAGCAGTACTTC.

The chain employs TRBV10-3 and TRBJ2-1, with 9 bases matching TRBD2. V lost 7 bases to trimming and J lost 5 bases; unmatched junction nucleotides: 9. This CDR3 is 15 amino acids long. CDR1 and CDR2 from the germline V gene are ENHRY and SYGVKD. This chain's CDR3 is CAIKPGTSYNNEQFF. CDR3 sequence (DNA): TGTGCCATCAAACCGGGGACTAGCTACAACAATGAGCAGTTCTTC.

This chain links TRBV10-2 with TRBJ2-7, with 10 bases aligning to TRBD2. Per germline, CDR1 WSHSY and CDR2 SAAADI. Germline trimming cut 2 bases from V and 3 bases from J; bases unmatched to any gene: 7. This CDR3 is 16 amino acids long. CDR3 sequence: CASSEVASGSFYEQYF. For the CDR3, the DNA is TGCGCCAGCAGTGAGGTTGCTAGCGGGAGCTTCTACGAGCAGTACTTC.

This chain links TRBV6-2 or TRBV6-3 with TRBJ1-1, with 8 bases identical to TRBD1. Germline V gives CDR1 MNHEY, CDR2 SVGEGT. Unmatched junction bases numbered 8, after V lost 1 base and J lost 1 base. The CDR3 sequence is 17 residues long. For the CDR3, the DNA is TGTGCCAGCAGTTACTTGCTGGTTGGGACAGGGAACACTGAAGCTTTCTTT. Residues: CASSYLLVGTGNTEAFF.

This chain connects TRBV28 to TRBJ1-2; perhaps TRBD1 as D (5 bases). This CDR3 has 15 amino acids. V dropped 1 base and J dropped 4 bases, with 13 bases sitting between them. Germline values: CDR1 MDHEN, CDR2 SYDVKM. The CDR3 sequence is CASSLFSGRVYGYTF. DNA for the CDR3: TGTGCCAGCAGTTTATTTTCCGGCAGGGTCTATGGCTACACCTTC.

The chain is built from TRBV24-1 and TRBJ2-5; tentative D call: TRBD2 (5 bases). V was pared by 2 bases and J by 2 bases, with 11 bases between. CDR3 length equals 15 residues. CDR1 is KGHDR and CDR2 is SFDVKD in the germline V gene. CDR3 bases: TGTGCCACCAGTGATTCCAGGACGGGGCAAGAGACCCAGTACTTC. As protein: CATSDSRTGQETQYF.

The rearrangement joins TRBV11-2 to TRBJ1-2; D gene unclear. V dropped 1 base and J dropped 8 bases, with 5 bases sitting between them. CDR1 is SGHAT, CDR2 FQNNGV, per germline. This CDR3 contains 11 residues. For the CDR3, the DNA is TGTGCCAGCAGCTTAGCGAGCGGCTACACCTTC. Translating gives CASSLASGYTF. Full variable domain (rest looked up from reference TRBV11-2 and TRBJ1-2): EAGVAQSPRYKIIEKRQSVAFWCNPISGHATLYWYQQILGQGPKLLIQFQNNGVVDDSQLPKDRFSAERLKGVDSTLKIQPAKLEDSAVYLCASSLASGYTFGSGTRLTVV.

DNA for the CDR3: TGTGCCTGGGACCAAGGAGGGATACAAGAGACCCAGTACTTC. Its translation: CAWDQGGIQETQYF. This chain connects TRBV30 to TRBJ2-5; a possible D gene is TRBD2 (6 bases). V lost 5 bases, J lost 2 bases, and 15 bases lay in between. The CDR3 contains 14 residues. The germline CDR1 and CDR2 sequences are GTSNPN and SVGIG (reference sequence).

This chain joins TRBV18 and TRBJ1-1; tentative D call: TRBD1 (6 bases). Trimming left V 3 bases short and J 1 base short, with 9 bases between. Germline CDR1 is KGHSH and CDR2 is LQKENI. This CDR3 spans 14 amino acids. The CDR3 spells CASSPRTENTEAFF. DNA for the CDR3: TGTGCCAGCTCACCGCGGACAGAGAACACTGAAGCTTTCTTT.

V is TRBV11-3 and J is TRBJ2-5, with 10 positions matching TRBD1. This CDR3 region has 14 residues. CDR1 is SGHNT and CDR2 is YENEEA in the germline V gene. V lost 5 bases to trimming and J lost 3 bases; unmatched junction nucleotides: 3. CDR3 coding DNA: TGTGCCAGCAGCACAGGACAGGGGGAAGAGACCCAGTACTTC. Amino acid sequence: CASSTGQGEETQYF.